What follows are 21 T cell receptor beta chains derived from one specimen sequenced in a study of blood T cells in healthy people across ages. A second PCR, run for 7 to 11 cycles, used a sample-barcoded 5' primer plus a J-beta primer mix. TCRdb re-called the 5' RACE reads with MiXCR, one entry per CDR3 protein. The sample holds about 1.4 million distinct CDR3 sequences, around 59% seen once. Material for sequencing was blood. Receptor source: a man aged 18 to 30 in good health.

This chain joins TRBV15 and TRBJ2-3, with TRBD1 matching 7 bases. The CDR3 length is 14 residues. Per the germline V gene, CDR1 is LNHNV and CDR2 is YYDKDF (reference sequence). Trimming at V came to 8 bases and at J to 5 bases, leaving 10 bases not matched to a gene. The CDR3 DNA follows: TGTGCCACCGAGAGAGGGGGCGCGTTAGATACGCAGTATTTT. The encoded protein is CATERGGALDTQYF.

The J gene is TRBJ2-1, the V gene TRBV14; weak D call: TRBD2 (5 bases). Per germline, CDR1 SGHDN and CDR2 FVKESK. The CDR3 contains 15 residues. Trimming stripped 1 base from V and 1 base from J, with 8 bases between. CDR3 coding DNA: TGTGCCAGCAGCCAAGCGCCGGGATCCTACAATGAGCAGTTCTTC. This sequence encodes CASSQAPGSYNEQFF.

This chain connects TRBV7-2 to TRBJ2-7; D not resolved. The CDR3 length is 14 residues. CDR1 and CDR2 from the germline V gene are SGHTA and FQGNSA. V lost 7 bases and J 1 base, leaving 14 bases between the germline ends. The CDR3 sequence is CASTPSLGSYEQYF. CDR3 in DNA: TGTGCCAGCACCCCCTCGCTGGGGTCCTACGAGCAGTACTTC.

This clonotype was observed a handful of times. This chain joins TRBV25-1 and TRBJ2-3, with D possibly matching TRBD1 (5 bases). The ends were cut back, 3 bases at V and 7 bases at J, with 14 bases in the middle. The CDR3 length is 14 residues. The germline gives CDR1 MGHDK, CDR2 SYGVNS. The CDR3: CASSDFPQAYTQYF. The CDR3, as DNA: TGTGCCAGCAGTGACTTCCCACAGGCTTATACGCAGTATTTT. Using reference TRBV25-1 and TRBJ2-3 for the parts outside the CDR3, the full variable domain is EADIYQTPRYLVIGTGKKITLECSQTMGHDKMYWYQQDPGMELHLIHYSYGVNSTEKGDLSSESTVSRIRTEHFPLTLESARPSHTSQYLCASSDFPQAYTQYFGPGTRLTVL.

V and J are TRBV14 and TRBJ1-1; 8 bases fit TRBD1. The V gene end was trimmed by 5 bases and the J gene end by 6 bases; junction bases not matched to a gene: 8. CDR1 SGHDN and CDR2 FVKESK come from the germline V gene. The CDR3 runs 14 residues. The CDR3 reads CASSVTGGYAEAFF. The CDR3 DNA reads TGTGCCAGCAGCGTAACAGGGGGGTACGCTGAAGCTTTCTTT.

The chain recombines TRBV6-2 or TRBV6-3 with TRBJ1-1, with 11 bases aligning to TRBD1. The germline V gene encodes CDR1 MNHEY and CDR2 SVGEGT. The CDR3 contains 13 residues. Trimming took 10 bases from V and 5 from J; bases not matched to a gene: 6. Here the CDR3 reads CATRTGGKTEAFF. CDR3 coding DNA: TGTGCCACCAGGACAGGGGGCAAGACTGAAGCTTTCTTT.

Comment on this clonotype: A read error may account for a junction end that differs from germline. The chain joins TRBV4-2 to TRBJ2-3; unclear D gene. CDR1 LGHNA and CDR2 YNFKEQ come from the germline V gene. The CDR3 contains 14 residues. CDR3 DNA: TGTGCCAGCAGCCAAACAACCTCCACAAATACGCAGTATTTT. This codes for CASSQTTSTNTQYF.

This chain connects TRBV20-1 to TRBJ2-7; 7 positions match TRBD1. The germline V gene has CDR1 DFQATT and CDR2 SNEGSKA (reference sequence). V shed 4 bases and J 3 bases; nucleotides not matched to a gene: 9. The CDR3 is made up of 14 amino acids. In DNA, the CDR3 is TGCAGTGCTAAACAGGGGAACTTGAACTACGAGCAGTACTTC. Translation gives CSAKQGNLNYEQYF.

The J gene is TRBJ1-2, the V gene TRBV5-1; 9 positions agree with TRBD1. The germline V gene has CDR1 SGHRS and CDR2 YFSETQ. This CDR3 has 17 amino acids. V trimming: 2 bases; J trimming: 6 bases; junction bases outside the gene matches: 14. The CDR3 protein is CASSFSGTGNANHGYTF. CDR3 DNA sequence: TGCGCCAGCAGCTTTTCCGGGACAGGGAACGCCAACCATGGCTACACCTTC.

The rearrangement joins TRBV27 to TRBJ1-2; unclear D gene. The CDR3 has 13 amino acids. V shed 5 bases and J shed 4 bases, with 11 bases lying between them. The germline V gene encodes CDR1 MNHEY and CDR2 SMNVEV (reference sequence). This chain's CDR3 is CASSPPSAYGYTF. The CDR3 coding sequence is TGTGCCAGCAGTCCACCATCGGCCTATGGCTACACCTTC.

The V gene is TRBV7-9, the J gene TRBJ2-5; 10 bases align to TRBD2. This CDR3 spans 17 amino acids. Germline CDR1 SEHNR, CDR2 FQNEAQ (reference sequence). After removal of 1 base from V and 5 bases from J, the junction contained 10 bases not matched to a gene. The CDR3 coding sequence is TGTGCCAGCAGCTTAGTTATGCTAGCGGGGGCCGAGGAGACCCAGTACTTC. This sequence encodes CASSLVMLAGAEETQYF.

V gene TRBV3-1 combines with J gene TRBJ2-1; 7 bases are shared with TRBD2. Germline CDR1 LGHDT, CDR2 YNNKEL (reference sequence). The CDR3 consists of 15 residues. The V and J ends lost 3 bases and 7 bases, in that order; junction bases with no gene match: 9. CDR3 in amino acids: CASSHFCGGVNEQFF. DNA for the CDR3: TGTGCCAGCAGCCATTTTTGCGGGGGAGTAAATGAGCAGTTCTTC.

This clonotype was recorded many times. The V call is TRBV4-2, the J call TRBJ2-6; D gene unclear. This CDR3 has 15 residues. V was shortened by 0 bases and J by 0 bases, with 3 bases between the two germline ends. Germline CDR1 and CDR2: LGHNA and YNFKEQ. CDR3 nucleotides: TGTGCCAGCAGCCAAGAATTCTCTGGGGCCAACGTCCTGACTTTC. Its protein is CASSQEFSGANVLTF.

The chain is built from TRBV11-3 and TRBJ2-1; D is perhaps TRBD1 or TRBD2 (6 bases each). Germline assignment: CDR1 SGHNT and CDR2 YENEEA. V was clipped by 2 bases and J by 5 bases, with 13 bases between them. The CDR3 length is 15 residues. CDR3 in amino acids: CASSLNGGSDNEQFF. CDR3 bases: TGTGCCAGCAGCTTAAACGGGGGCTCTGACAATGAGCAGTTCTTC.

The V gene is TRBV20-1, the J gene TRBJ2-1; D gene unclear. The CDR3 covers 15 residues. V shed 6 bases and J shed 2 bases, with 17 bases lying between them. The germline gives CDR1 DFQATT, CDR2 SNEGSKA (reference sequence). CDR3 bases: TGCAGTGCAAATACACTCGAAGGAGCCTACAATGAGCAGTTCTTC. Protein sequence: CSANTLEGAYNEQFF.

The chain carries TRBV4-1 and TRBJ2-6; D not resolved. Per germline, CDR1 MGHRA and CDR2 YSYEKL. Trimming shortened V by 6 bases and J by 0 bases, and 9 bases separated the two germline ends. The CDR3 sequence is 15 residues long. CDR3 sequence: CASRVRASGANVLTF. CDR3 DNA sequence: TGCGCCAGCAGGGTACGGGCCTCTGGGGCCAACGTCCTGACTTTC.

In the case of this clonotype: A junction end diverges from the germline sequence, so it may reflect a read error. The chain is built from TRBV11-2 and TRBJ2-1; TRBD2 matches at 15 bases. The germline CDR1 and CDR2 sequences are SGHAT and FQNNGV. The CDR3 has 17 amino acids. The CDR3 spells CAGSLPGLAGGRNEQFF. CDR3 in DNA: TGTGCCGGCAGCCTCCCGGGACTAGCGGGAGGTCGCAATGAGCAGTTCTTC.

This clonotype was detected only once. The V and J genes are TRBV27 and TRBJ1-6; D call uncertain. The CDR3 consists of 13 residues. CDR1 and CDR2 (germline): MNHEY, SMNVEV (reference sequence). V was clipped by 0 bases and J by 7 bases, with 4 bases between them. The CDR3 is CASSLSGNSPLHF. DNA of the CDR3: TGTGCCAGCAGTTTATCGGGGAATTCACCCCTCCACTTT.

Note on this clonotype: At one end the junction does not follow the germline gene, possibly because of a read error. The rearrangement joins TRBV10-2 to TRBJ2-2; the D gene is possibly TRBD2 (5 bases). The CDR3 consists of 13 residues. Germline CDR1 reads WSHSY; CDR2 reads SAAADI. CDR3 nucleotide sequence: TGCGCCAGCAATGAGGGTTTGGCCGGGGAGCTGTTTTTT. This codes for CASNEGLAGELFF.

The rearrangement uses TRBV12-3 or TRBV12-4 and TRBJ2-7, with TRBD2 matching over 7 bases. Trimming cost V 5 bases and J 3 bases; bases outside gene matches: 10. This CDR3 comprises 15 residues. As DNA, the CDR3 is TGTGCCAGCAGTATCCTAAAGCGGGAAGTCTACGAGCAGTACTTC. Protein sequence: CASSILKREVYEQYF.

The J gene is TRBJ1-2, the V gene TRBV6-5; tentatively, D is TRBD1 (5 bases). CDR1 is MNHEY and CDR2 is SVGAGI in the germline V gene. The CDR3 spans 14 residues. With 8 bases removed from V and 2 bases from J, the gap between germline ends came to 15 bases. In DNA, the CDR3 is TGTGCCAGCGCCACGGGGGGTACAAACTATGGCTACACCTTC. It specifies CASATGGTNYGYTF.